Presented here are 10 T cell receptor beta chains from one specimen sequenced in a study of vaccination effects on CD4 cells after COVID-19. Only in-frame clones appear in the TCRdb table, and some are missing; sequencing was by immunoSEQ multiplex PCR. The sample lists 55,000 to 70,000 clones; about 80% were seen once. Peptide-pool stimulation followed by sequencing identified expanded antigen-specific CD4+ clonotypes in the ViraFEST assay. CD4+ T cell isolation took place after approximately ten days of culture. Participants received two doses of either the BNT162b2 or mRNA-1273 vaccine. Antigen specificity for these receptors is unknown. The sample here was CD4+ T cells from PBMCs cultured with HCoV-OC43 spike peptides, taken after COVID-19 vaccination. Subset given: HCoV-OC43 spike overlapping peptide pool stimulation. Source of these receptors: a human donor who received a COVID-19 vaccine.

This chain links TRBV6-6 with TRBJ1-2; no reliable D call. The germline gives CDR1 MNHNY, CDR2 SVGAGI (reference sequence). The CDR3 covers 16 residues. Trimming shortened V by 0 bases and J by 8 bases, and 19 bases separated the two germline ends. The DNA for the CDR3 is TGTGCCAGCAGTTACTCCCGATACCGCCTCGAGGAGGGCTACACCTTC. It yields the protein CASSYSRYRLEEGYTF.

The gene calls are TRBV19 and TRBJ1-2; no clear D. V was shortened by 7 bases and J by 2 bases, with 8 bases between the two germline ends. The CDR3 length is 12 residues. CDR1 and CDR2 (germline): LNHDA, SQIVND (reference sequence). DNA of the CDR3: TGTGCCAGTAAGGCACCGAACTATGGCTACACCTTC. Translating gives CASKAPNYGYTF.

The chain combines TRBV5-1 with TRBJ1-6; 8 positions match TRBD1. The CDR3 is 17 amino acids. Per the germline V gene, CDR1 is SGHRS and CDR2 is YFSETQ. V was pared by 0 bases and J by 5 bases, with 7 bases of the junction left unmatched. CDR3 region: CASSLGAGGLNNSPLHF. CDR3 coding DNA: TGCGCCAGCAGCTTGGGGGCAGGGGGCTTGAATAATTCACCCCTCCACTTT.

CDR3 nucleotides: TGCGCCAGCGGCCCGGGACATTCGAACACTGAAGCTTTCTTT. It specifies CASGPGHSNTEAFF. The rearrangement joins TRBV5-1 to TRBJ1-1, with D maybe TRBD1 (6 bases). The CDR3 is 14 residues long. V lost 7 bases and J lost 1, with 14 bases in between. Germline CDR1 reads SGHRS; CDR2 reads YFSETQ.

This clone has more than one count but fewer than ten. The V gene is TRBV7-3, the J gene TRBJ1-1; D unclear. Germline values: CDR1 SGHTA, CDR2 FQGTGA. V was shortened by 5 bases and J by 1 base, with 8 bases between the two germline ends. The CDR3 extends over 13 amino acids. The CDR3: CASSTGPNTEAFF. For the CDR3, the DNA is TGTGCCAGCAGCACGGGTCCGAACACTGAAGCTTTCTTT.

This clone was counted a few times. This chain uses TRBV6-5 with TRBJ1-5; 10 bases are a match to TRBD1. Unmatched junction bases numbered 4, after V lost 7 bases and J lost 7 bases. The CDR3 covers 13 residues. CDR1 and CDR2 (germline): MNHEY, SVGAGI. The CDR3 loop is CASKTGGGQPQHF. The CDR3 coding sequence is TGTGCCAGCAAGACAGGGGGCGGACAGCCCCAGCATTTT.

V gene TRBV24-1 combines with J gene TRBJ2-1; 8 positions match TRBD2. Germline V lookup: CDR1 KGHDR, CDR2 SFDVKD. The CDR3 is made up of 16 amino acids. Losses at the gene ends were 1 base for V and 5 bases for J; bases not matched to a gene: 6. CDR3 DNA: TGTGCCACCAGTGATTTTCTCGGGGGGGTCAACAATGAGCAGTTCTTC. This sequence encodes CATSDFLGGVNNEQFF.

The count of this clone is one. The J gene is TRBJ1-2, the V gene TRBV5-1; no reliable D call. The CDR3 covers 13 residues. Trimming cost V 0 bases and J 2 bases, with 5 bases left between them. Per the germline V gene, CDR1 is SGHRS and CDR2 is YFSETQ. In DNA form, the CDR3 reads TGCGCCAGCAGCTTGGGTGGGAACTATGGCTACACCTTC. Translation gives CASSLGGNYGYTF.

The sample holds a few counts of this clone. The chain joins TRBV7-2 to TRBJ1-1; 10 bases fit TRBD1. V lost 1 base, J lost 1 base, and 6 bases stayed unmatched. The CDR3 spans 17 residues. The V gene's germline CDR1 is SGHTA and CDR2 FQGNSA. CDR3 DNA sequence: TGTGCCAGCAGCTTAGTGGGGACAGGGGTCCGGAACACTGAAGCTTTCTTT. Its translation is CASSLVGTGVRNTEAFF.

The chain combines TRBV5-1 with TRBJ1-2, with TRBD1 matching 8 bases. CDR3 length: 16 amino acids. Losses at the gene ends were 1 base for V and 3 bases for J; bases not matched to a gene: 8. Germline values: CDR1 SGHRS, CDR2 YFSETQ. For the CDR3, the DNA is TGCGCCAGCAGCTTGAAGCCAGGGGGCTTGGACTATGGCTACACCTTC. The encoded protein is CASSLKPGGLDYGYTF.